This T cell receptor (beta chain) was sequenced for a study of cytomegalovirus exposure and HLA in healthy donors. In its sample, this clone was seen a few times. The antigen is not known. Overall study findings and caveats: Later analysis suggested most CMV-associated TCR beta chains were HLA-restricted.

Primers: 60 Vbeta forward and 13 Jbeta reverse. Profiled with immunoSEQ multiplex PCR; TCRdb holds only in-frame clones, not every one. The sample yields some 110,000 clones, 55% to 70% seen once. Germline assignment: CDR1 MRHNA and CDR2 SNTAGT. V lost 4 bases, J lost 4 bases, and 4 bases stayed unmatched. There are 15 residues in the CDR3. The source material was PBMCs. The rearrangement joins TRBV6-4 to TRBJ2-1; 10 positions agree with TRBD2. This sequence was found in a woman in her 30s in good health and CMV-seronegative. The CDR3 DNA reads TGTGCCAGCAGTGTGCTAGCGGGAGCTTACAATGAGCAGTTCTTC. Residues: CASSVLAGAYNEQFF.